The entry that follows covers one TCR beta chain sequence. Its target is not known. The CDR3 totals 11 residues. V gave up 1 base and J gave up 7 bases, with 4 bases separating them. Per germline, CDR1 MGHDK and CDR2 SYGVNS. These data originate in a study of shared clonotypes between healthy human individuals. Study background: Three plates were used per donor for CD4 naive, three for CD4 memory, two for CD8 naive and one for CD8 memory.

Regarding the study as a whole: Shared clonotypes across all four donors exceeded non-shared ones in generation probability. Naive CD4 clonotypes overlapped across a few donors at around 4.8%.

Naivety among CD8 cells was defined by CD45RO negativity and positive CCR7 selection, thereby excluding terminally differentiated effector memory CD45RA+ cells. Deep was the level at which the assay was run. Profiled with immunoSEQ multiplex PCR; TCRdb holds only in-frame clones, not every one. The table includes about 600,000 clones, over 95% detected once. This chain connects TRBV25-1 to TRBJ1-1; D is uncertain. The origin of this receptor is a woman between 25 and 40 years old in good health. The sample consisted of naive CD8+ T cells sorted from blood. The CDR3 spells CASSELGEAFF. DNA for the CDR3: TGTGCCAGCAGTGAATTGGGTGAAGCTTTCTTT.